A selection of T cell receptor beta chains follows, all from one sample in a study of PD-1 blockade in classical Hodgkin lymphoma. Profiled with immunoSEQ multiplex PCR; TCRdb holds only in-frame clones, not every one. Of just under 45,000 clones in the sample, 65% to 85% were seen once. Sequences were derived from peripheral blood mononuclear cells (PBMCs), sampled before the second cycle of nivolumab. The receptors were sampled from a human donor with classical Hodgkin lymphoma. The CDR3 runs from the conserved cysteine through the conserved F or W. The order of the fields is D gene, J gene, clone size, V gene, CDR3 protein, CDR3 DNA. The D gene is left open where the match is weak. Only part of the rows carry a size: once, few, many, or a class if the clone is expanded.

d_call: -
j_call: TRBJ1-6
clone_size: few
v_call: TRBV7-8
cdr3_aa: CASSLVGGARTDSPLHF
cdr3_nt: TGTGCCAGCAGCTTAGTGGGGGGAGCCAGAACGGATTCACCCCTCCACTTT

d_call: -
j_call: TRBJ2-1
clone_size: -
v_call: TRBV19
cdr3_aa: CASSIGVDEQFF
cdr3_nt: TGTGCCAGTAGTATAGGAGTCGATGAGCAGTTCTTC

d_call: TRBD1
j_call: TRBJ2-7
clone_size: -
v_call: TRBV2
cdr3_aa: CAGREQGTYEQYF
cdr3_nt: TGTGCCGGAAGAGAACAGGGGACCTACGAGCAGTACTTC

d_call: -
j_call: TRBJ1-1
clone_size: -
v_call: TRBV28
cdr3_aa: CASSSEEYTEAFF
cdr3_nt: TGTGCCAGCAGTTCGGAAGAGTACACTGAAGCTTTCTTT

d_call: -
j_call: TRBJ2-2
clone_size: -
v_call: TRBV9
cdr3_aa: CASSVPGGELFF
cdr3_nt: TGTGCCAGCAGCGTACCCGGGGGGGAGCTGTTTTTT

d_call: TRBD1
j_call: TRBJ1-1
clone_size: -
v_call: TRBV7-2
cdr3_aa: CASSFYRTGRGFTEAFF
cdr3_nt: TGTGCCAGCAGCTTTTATCGGACAGGGAGAGGCTTCACTGAAGCTTTCTTT

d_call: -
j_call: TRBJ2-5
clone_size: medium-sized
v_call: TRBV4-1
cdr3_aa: CASSLSGEETQYF
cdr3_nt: TGCGCCAGCAGCCTGTCTGGGGAAGAGACCCAGTACTTC

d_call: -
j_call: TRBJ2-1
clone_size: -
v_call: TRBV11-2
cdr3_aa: CASSLGTEQFF
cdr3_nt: TGTGCCAGCAGCTTAGGCACCGAGCAGTTCTTC

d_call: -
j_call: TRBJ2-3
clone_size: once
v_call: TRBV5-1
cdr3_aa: CASSLRVNTDTQYF
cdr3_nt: TGCGCCAGCAGCTTAAGGGTTAACACAGATACGCAGTATTTT

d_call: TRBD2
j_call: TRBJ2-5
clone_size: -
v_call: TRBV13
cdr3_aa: CASSLGVIAGLQETQYF
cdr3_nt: TGTGCCAGCAGCTTAGGGGTGATAGCGGGACTCCAAGAGACCCAGTACTTC

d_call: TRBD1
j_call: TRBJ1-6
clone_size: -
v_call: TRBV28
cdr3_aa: CASSFRMGQDNSPLHF
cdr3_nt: TGTGCCAGCAGTTTCCGAATGGGACAGGATAATTCACCCCTCCACTTT

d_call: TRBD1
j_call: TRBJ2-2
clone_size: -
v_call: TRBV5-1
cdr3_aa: CASSRDRGPYEAGELFF
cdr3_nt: TGCGCCAGCAGCCGGGACAGGGGGCCCTATGAAGCCGGGGAGCTGTTTTTT

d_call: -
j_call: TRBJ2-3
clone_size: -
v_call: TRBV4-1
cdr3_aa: CASSQEFGSTDTQYF
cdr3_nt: TGCGCCAGCAGCCAAGAGTTTGGTTCGACAGATACGCAGTATTTT

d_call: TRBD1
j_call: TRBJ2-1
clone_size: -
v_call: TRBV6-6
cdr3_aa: CASSYTGGLDEQFF
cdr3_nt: TGTGCCAGCAGTTACACAGGGGGCTTGGATGAGCAGTTCTTC

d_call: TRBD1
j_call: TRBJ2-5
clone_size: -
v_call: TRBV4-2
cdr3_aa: CASSPWDRGGETQYF
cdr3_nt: TGTGCCAGCAGCCCCTGGGACAGGGGGGGAGAGACCCAGTACTTC

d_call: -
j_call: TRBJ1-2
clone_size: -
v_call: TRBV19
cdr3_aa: CASSDRRVKVYGYTF
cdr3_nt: TGTGCCAGTAGCGACCGAAGGGTAAAGGTCTATGGCTACACCTTC

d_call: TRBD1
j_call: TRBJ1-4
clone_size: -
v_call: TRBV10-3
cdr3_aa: CAISDGGGRGKLFF
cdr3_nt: TGTGCCATCAGTGACGGTGGGGGCAGGGGGAAACTGTTTTTT

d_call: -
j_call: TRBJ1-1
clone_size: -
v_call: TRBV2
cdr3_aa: CASRIKGEAFF
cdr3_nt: TGTGCCAGCAGGATCAAGGGTGAAGCTTTCTTT

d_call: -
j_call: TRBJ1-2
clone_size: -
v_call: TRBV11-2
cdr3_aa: CASRSTAANGYTF
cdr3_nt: TGTGCCAGCAGGTCGACCGCGGCTAATGGCTACACCTTC

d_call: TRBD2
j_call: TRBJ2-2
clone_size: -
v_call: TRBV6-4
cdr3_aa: CASSRREGTGELFF
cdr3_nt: TGTGCCAGCAGTCGGCGGGAGGGCACCGGGGAGCTGTTTTTT

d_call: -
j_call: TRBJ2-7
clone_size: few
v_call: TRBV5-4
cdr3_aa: CASSLQGPYEQYF
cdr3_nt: TGTGCCAGCAGCTTGCAGGGCCCATACGAGCAGTACTTC

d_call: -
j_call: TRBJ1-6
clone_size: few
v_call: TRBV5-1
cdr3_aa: CASSLEGANSPLHF
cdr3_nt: TGCGCCAGCAGCTTGGAAGGGGCAAATTCACCCCTCCACTTT

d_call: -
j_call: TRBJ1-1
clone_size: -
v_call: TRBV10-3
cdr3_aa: CAISDPPQGNTEAFF
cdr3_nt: TGTGCCATCAGTGATCCCCCACAGGGAAACACTGAAGCTTTCTTT

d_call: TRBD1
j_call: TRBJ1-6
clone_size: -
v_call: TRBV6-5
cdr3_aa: CASSGGQGVLPLHF
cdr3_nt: TGTGCCAGCAGCGGGGGACAGGGGGTTCTGCCCCTCCACTTT

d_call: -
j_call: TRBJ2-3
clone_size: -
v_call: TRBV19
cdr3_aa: CASSMKGRTDTQYF
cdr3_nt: TGTGCCAGTAGTATGAAGGGGCGGACAGATACGCAGTATTTT

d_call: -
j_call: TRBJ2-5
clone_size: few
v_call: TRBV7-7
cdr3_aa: CASSLYRSEETQYF
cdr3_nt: TGTGCCAGCAGCTTATATCGGTCGGAGGAGACCCAGTACTTC

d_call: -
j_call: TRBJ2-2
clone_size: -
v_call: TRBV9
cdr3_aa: CASSTTPEGELFF
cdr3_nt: TGTGCCAGCAGCACCACCCCCGAGGGGGAGCTGTTTTTT

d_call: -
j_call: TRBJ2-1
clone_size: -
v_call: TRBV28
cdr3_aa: CASHTQDRGVYNEQFF
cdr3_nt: TGTGCCAGTCACACACAGGACCGGGGAGTTTACAATGAGCAGTTCTTC

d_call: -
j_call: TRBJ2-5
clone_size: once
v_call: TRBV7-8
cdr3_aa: CASSSLGVGVRETQYF
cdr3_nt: TGTGCCAGCAGCTCCCTCGGGGTAGGGGTACGGGAGACCCAGTACTTC

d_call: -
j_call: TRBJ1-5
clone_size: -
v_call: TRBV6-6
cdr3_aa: CASSSRTLSNQPQHF
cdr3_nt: TGTGCCAGCAGTTCCCGGACCCTTAGCAATCAGCCCCAGCATTTT

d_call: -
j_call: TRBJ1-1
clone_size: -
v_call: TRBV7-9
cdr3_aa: CASSLLQGLNTEAFF
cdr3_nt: TGTGCCAGCAGCTTACTCCAGGGATTGAACACTGAAGCTTTCTTT

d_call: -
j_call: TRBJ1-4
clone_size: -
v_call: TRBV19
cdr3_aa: CASSFSQSTNEKLFF
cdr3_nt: TGTGCCAGTAGTTTTTCTCAGTCAACTAATGAAAAACTGTTTTTT

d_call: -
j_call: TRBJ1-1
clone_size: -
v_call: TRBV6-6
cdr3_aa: CASALSEAFF
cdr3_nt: TGTGCCAGCGCGTTATCTGAAGCTTTCTTT

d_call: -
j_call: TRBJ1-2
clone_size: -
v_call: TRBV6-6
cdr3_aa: CASSYLGSGYTF
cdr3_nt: TGTGCCAGCAGTTACCTTGGGAGCGGCTACACCTTC

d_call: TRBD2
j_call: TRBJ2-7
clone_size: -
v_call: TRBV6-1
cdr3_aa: CASSERLAGAYEQYF
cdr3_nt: TGTGCCAGCAGTGAAAGACTAGCGGGGGCCTACGAGCAGTACTTC

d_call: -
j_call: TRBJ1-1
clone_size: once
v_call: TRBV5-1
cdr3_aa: CASSPIGPEAFF
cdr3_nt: TGCGCCAGCAGCCCTATAGGGCCTGAAGCTTTCTTT

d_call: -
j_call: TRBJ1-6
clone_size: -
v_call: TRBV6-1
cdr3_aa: CASSVRLSDYIRPPLHF
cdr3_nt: TGTGCCAGCAGTGTACGCTTATCGGATTATATTCGCCCACCCCTCCACTTT

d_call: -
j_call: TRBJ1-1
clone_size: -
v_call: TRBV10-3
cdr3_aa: CAITREIVTEAFF
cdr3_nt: TGTGCCATCACCCGGGAGATAGTCACTGAAGCTTTCTTT

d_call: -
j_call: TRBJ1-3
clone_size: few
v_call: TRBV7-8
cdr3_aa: CASSPGVGSGNTIYF
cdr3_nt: TGTGCCAGCAGCCCAGGGGTAGGCTCTGGAAACACCATATATTTT

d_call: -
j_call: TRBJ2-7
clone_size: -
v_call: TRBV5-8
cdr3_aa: CASSLLPGTYEQYF
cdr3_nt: TGTGCCAGCAGCCTGCTTCCAGGCACTTACGAGCAGTACTTC

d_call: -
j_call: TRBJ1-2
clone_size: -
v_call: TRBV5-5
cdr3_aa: CASTFGGIYGYTF
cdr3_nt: TGTGCCAGCACCTTTGGGGGGATCTATGGCTACACCTTC

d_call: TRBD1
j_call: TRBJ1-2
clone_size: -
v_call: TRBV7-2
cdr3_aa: CASSPPGQWDYGYTF
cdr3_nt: TGTGCCAGCAGCCCCCCGGGACAGTGGGACTATGGCTACACCTTC

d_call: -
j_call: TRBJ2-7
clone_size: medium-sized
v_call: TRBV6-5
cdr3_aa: CASMGGSYEQYF
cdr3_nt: TGTGCCAGCATGGGGGGCTCCTACGAGCAGTACTTC

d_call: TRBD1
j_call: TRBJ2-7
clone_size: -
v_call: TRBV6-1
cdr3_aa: CASSAGTGGYEQYF
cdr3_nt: TGTGCCAGCAGTGCCGGGACAGGGGGCTACGAGCAGTACTTC

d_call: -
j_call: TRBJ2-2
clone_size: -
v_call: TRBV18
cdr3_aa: CASSPQGVESGELFF
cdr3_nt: TGTGCCAGCTCACCACAGGGCGTCGAATCCGGGGAGCTGTTTTTT

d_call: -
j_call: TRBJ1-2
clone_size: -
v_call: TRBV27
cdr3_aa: CASSSGDGYTF
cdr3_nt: TGTGCCAGCAGTTCGGGGGATGGCTACACCTTC

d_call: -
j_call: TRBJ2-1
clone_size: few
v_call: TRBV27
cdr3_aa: CASSLTSRGNEQFF
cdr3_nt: TGTGCCAGCAGTTTAACTAGTCGGGGCAATGAGCAGTTCTTC

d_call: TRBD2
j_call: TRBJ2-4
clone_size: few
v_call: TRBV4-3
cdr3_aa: CASSQVFSIGLAERLAKNIQYF
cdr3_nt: TGCGCCAGCAGCCAAGTTTTCTCGATCGGACTAGCGGAGCGTTTAGCCAAAAACATTCAGTACTTC

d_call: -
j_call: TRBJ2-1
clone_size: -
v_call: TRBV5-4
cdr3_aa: CASSFEGLGNEQFF
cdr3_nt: TGTGCCAGCAGCTTTGAGGGGTTAGGAAATGAGCAGTTCTTC

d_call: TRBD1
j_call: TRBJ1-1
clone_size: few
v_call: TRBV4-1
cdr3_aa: CASSSPTGKNTEAFF
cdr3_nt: TGCGCCAGCAGCTCGCCGACAGGGAAAAACACTGAAGCTTTCTTT

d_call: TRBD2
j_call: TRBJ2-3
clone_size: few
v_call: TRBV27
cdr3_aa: CASSALAGVTDTQYF
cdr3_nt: TGTGCCAGCAGTGCACTAGCGGGGGTCACAGATACGCAGTATTTT